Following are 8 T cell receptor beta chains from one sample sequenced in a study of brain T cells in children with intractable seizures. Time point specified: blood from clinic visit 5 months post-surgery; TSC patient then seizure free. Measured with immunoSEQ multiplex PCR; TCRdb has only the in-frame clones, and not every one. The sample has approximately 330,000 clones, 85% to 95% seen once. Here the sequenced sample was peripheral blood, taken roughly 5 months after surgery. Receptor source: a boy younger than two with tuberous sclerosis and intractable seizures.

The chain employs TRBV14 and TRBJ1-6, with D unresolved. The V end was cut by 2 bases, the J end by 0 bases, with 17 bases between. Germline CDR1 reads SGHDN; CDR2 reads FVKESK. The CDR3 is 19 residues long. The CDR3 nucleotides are TGTGCCAGCAGCCAAAGCTCCGCCCGGGTGAGCTCCTATAATTCACCCCTCCACTTT. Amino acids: CASSQSSARVSSYNSPLHF.

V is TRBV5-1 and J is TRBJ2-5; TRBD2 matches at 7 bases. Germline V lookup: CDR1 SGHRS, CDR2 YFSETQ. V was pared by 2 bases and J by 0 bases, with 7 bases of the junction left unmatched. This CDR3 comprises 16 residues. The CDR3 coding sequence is TGCGCCAGCAGCTTCTGGGGGAGCGGGAACCAAGAGACCCAGTACTTC. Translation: CASSFWGSGNQETQYF.

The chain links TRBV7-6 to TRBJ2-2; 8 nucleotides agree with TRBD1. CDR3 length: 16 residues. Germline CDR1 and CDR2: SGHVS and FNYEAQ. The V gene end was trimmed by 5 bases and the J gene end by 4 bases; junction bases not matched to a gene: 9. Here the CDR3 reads CASSAGTGPSTGELFF. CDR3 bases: TGTGCCAGCAGCGCTGGGACAGGTCCGAGCACCGGGGAGCTGTTTTTT.

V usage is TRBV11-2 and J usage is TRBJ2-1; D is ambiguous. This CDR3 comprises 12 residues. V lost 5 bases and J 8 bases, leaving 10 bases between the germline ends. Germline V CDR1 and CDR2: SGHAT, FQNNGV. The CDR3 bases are TGTGCCAGCAGCCCGTCTGGTTATGAGCAGTTCTTC. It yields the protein CASSPSGYEQFF. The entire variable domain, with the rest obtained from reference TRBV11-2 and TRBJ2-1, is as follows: EAGVAQSPRYKIIEKRQSVAFWCNPISGHATLYWYQQILGQGPKLLIQFQNNGVVDDSQLPKDRFSAERLKGVDSTLKIQPAKLEDSAVYLCASSPSGYEQFFGPGTRLTVL.

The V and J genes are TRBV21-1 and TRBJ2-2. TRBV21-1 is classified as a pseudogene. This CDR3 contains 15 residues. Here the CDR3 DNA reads TGTGCCAGCAGCAACCTCCGGGACAACACCGGGGAGCTGTTTTTT. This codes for CASSNLRDNTGELFF.

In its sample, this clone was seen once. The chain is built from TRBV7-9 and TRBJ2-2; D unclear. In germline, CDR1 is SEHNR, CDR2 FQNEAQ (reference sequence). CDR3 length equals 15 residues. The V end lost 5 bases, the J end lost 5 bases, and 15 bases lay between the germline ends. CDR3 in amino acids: CASSPPERETGELFF. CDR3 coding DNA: TGTGCCAGCAGCCCCCCTGAGCGTGAGACCGGGGAGCTGTTTTTT. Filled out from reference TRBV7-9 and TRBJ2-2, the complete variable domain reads DTGVSQNPRHKITKRGQNVTFRCDPISEHNRLYWYRQTLGQGPEFLTYFQNEAQLEKSRLLSDRFSAERPKGSFSTLEIQRTEQGDSAMYLCASSPPERETGELFFGEGSRLTVL.

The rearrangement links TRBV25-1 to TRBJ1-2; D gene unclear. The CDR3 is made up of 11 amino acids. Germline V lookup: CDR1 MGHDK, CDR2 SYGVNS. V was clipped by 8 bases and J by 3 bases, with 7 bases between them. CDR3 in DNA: TGTGCCAGCCTGTCATACTATGGCTACACCTTC. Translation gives CASLSYYGYTF.

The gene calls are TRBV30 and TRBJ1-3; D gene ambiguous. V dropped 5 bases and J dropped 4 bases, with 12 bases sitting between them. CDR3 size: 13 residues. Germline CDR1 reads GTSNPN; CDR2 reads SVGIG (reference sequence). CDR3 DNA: TGTGCCTGGTGTGACATTCGGGGAAACACCATATATTTT. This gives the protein CAWCDIRGNTIYF.